This TCR beta chain was documented in a study of blood T cell repertoires in COVID-19. About the research overall: Sources were T cells, B-cell-depleted T cells, or PBMCs; the material itself was cDNA or gDNA.

Trimming left V 2 bases short and J 3 bases short, with 7 bases between. The length of the CDR3 is 14 residues. Germline V lookup: CDR1 MDHEN, CDR2 SYDVKM. This clone was counted a single time. Participants came from some 26 US areas, aged roughly 18 to 89 years. Either two negative PCRs, clearance, or symptom resolution qualified Cohort 3 donors as recovered. Original processing methods: By means of reference gene primer amplification, nucleated cell counts were estimated. The protocol was immunoSEQ multiplex PCR, while the TCRdb copy is restricted to in-frame clones and leaves out a portion. The V and J calls and clone size were taken over from that table, and D and trimming were inferred from the DNA. The sample carries hundreds of thousands of clones, over 75% recorded once.

This sequence joins TRBV28 and TRBJ2-2; D is uncertain. This TCR came from a man aged 18-30 years who had recovered from COVID-19. The specimen was PBMCs or T cells enriched from blood (not recorded which). The CDR3 sequence: CASSLVGYTGELFF. CDR3 DNA: TGTGCCAGCAGTTTAGTCGGTTACACCGGGGAGCTGTTTTTT.